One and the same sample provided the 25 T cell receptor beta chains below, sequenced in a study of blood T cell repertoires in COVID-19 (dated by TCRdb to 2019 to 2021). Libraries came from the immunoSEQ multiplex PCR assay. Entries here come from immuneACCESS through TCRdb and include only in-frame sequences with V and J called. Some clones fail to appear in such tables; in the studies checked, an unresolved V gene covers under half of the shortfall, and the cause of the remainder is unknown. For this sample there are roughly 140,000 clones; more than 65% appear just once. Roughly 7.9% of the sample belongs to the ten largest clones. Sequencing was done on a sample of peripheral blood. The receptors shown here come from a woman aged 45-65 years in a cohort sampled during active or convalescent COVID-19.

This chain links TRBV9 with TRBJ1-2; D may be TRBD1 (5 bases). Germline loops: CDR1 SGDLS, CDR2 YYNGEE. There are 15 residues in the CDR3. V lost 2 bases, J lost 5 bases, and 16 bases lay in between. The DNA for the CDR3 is TGTGCCAGCAGCGTGGAACAGGTGCTTGCTTATGGCTACACCTTC. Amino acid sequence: CASSVEQVLAYGYTF. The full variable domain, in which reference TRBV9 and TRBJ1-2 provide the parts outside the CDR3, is DSGVTQTPKHLITATGQRVTLRCSPRSGDLSVYWYQQSLDQGLQFLIQYYNGEERAKGNILERFSAQQFPDLHSELNLSSLELGDSALYFCASSVEQVLAYGYTFGSGTRLTVV.

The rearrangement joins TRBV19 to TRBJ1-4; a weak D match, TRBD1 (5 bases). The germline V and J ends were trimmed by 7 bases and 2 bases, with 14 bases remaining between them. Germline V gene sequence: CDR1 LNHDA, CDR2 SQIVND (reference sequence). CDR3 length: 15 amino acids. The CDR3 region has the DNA TGTGCCAGTAACACGTTGGGGGGGACTAATGAAAAACTGTTTTTT. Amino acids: CASNTLGGTNEKLFF.

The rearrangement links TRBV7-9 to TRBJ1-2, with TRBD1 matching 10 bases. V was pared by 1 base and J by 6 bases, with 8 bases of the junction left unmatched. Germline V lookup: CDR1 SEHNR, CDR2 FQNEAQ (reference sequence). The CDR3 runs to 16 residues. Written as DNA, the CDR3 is TGTGCCAGCAGCTTAGGGGGGGACAGGGGCCGCCATGGCTACACCTTC. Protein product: CASSLGGDRGRHGYTF.

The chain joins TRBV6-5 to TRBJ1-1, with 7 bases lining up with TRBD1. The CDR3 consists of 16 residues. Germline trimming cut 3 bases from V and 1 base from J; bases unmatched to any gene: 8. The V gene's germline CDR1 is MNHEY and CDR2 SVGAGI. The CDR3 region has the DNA TGTGCCAGCAGTTATATGGCCAGGGGGACGAACACTGAAGCTTTCTTT. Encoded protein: CASSYMARGTNTEAFF.

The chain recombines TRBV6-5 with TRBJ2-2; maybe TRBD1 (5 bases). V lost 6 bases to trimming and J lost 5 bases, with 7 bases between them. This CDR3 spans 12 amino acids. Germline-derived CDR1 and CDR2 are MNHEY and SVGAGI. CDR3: CASSKGTGELFF. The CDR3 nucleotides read TGTGCCAGCAGCAAGGGGACCGGGGAGCTGTTTTTT.

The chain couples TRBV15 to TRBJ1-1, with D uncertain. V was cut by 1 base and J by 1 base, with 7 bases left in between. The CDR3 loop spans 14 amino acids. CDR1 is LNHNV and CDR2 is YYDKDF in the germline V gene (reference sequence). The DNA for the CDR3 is TGTGCCACCAGCAGAGGCAGTTCGAACACTGAAGCTTTCTTT. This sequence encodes CATSRGSSNTEAFF.

CDR3 nucleotide sequence: TGTGCCAGCAGTCTAGCGGGGGGGAACAATGAGCAGTTCTTC. It is translated as CASSLAGGNNEQFF. The chain is built from TRBV6-2 or TRBV6-3 and TRBJ2-1, with 12 bases fitting TRBD2. The V segment lost 5 bases and the J segment 5 bases; nucleotides outside the gene matches: 1. CDR1 is MNHEY and CDR2 is SVGEGT in the germline V gene. The CDR3 has 14 amino acids.

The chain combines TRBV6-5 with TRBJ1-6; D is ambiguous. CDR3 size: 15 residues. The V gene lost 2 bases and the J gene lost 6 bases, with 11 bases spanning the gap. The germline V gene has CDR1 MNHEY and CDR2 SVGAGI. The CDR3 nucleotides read TGTGCCAGCAGTTACCAGAGGGCATCTAATTCACCCCTCCACTTT. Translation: CASSYQRASNSPLHF.

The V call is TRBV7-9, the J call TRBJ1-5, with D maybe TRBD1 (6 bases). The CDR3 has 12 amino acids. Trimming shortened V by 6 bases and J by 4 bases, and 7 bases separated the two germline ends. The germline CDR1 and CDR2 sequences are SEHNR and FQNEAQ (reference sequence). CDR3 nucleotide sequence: TGTGCCAGCAGACAGGGTAATCAGCCCCAGCATTTT. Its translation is CASRQGNQPQHF.

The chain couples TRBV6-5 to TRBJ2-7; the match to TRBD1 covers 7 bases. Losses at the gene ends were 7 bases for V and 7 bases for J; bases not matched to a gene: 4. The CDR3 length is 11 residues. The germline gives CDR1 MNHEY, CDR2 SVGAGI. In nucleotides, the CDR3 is TGTGCCAGCAACAGGGGTACGGAGCAGTACTTC. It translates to CASNRGTEQYF.

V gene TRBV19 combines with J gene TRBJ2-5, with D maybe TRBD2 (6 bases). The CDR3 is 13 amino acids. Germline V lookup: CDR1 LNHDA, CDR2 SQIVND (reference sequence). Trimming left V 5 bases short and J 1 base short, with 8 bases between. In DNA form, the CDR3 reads TGTGCCAGTAGTTCGGGGGTCCAAGAGACCCAGTACTTC. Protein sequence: CASSSGVQETQYF.

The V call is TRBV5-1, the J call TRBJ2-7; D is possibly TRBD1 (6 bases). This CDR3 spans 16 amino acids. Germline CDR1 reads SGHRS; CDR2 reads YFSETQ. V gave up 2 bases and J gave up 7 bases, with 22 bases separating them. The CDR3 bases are TGCGCCAGCAGCTTTGGCACTTCTGCAGGGGTTGGGGAGCAGTACTTC. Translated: CASSFGTSAGVGEQYF.

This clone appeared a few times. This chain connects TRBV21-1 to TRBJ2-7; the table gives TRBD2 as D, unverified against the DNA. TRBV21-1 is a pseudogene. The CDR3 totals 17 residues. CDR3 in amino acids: CASSKEARSPNSYEQYF. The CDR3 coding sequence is TGTGCCAGCAGCAAAGAGGCGAGGTCCCCTAACTCCTACGAGCAGTACTTC.

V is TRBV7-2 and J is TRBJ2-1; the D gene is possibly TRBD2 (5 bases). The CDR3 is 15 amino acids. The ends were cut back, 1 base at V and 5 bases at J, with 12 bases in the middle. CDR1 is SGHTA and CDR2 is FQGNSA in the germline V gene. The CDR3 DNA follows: TGTGCCAGCAGCTTAGGCGGGTCAAGCCACAATGAGCAGTTCTTC. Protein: CASSLGGSSHNEQFF.

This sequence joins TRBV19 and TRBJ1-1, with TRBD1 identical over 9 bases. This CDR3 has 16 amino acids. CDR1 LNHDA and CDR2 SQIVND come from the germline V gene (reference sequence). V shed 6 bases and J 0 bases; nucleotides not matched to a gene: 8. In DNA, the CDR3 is TGTGCCAGTAGATCCGGGACAGGGATCATGAACACTGAAGCTTTCTTT. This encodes CASRSGTGIMNTEAFF.

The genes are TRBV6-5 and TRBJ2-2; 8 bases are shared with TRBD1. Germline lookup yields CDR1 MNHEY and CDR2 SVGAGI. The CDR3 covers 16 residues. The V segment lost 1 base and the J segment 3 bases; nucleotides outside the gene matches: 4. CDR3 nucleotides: TGTGCCAGCAGTTACTTCCCGACAGGGGACACCGGGGAGCTGTTTTTT. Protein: CASSYFPTGDTGELFF.

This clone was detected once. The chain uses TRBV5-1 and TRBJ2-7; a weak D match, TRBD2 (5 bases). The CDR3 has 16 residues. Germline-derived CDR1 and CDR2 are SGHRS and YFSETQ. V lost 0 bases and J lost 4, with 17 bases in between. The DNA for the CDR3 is TGCGCCAGCAGCTTGGCCCGGGGTTTAGGCCGATACGAGCAGTACTTC. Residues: CASSLARGLGRYEQYF.

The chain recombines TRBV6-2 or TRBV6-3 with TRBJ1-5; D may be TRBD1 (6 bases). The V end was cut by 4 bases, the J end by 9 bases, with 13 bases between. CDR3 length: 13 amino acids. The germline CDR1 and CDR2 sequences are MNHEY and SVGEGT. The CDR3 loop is CASSLQGDRPQHF. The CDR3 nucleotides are TGTGCCAGCAGTTTACAGGGTGATCGGCCCCAGCATTTT.

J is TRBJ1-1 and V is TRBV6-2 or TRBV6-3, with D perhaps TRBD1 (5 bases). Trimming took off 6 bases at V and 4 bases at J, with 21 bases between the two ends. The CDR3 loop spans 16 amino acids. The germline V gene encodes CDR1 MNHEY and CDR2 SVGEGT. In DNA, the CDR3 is TGTGCCAGCAGCTCGGGACTCTCGCGTGGTAGCACTGAAGCTTTCTTT. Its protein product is CASSSGLSRGSTEAFF.

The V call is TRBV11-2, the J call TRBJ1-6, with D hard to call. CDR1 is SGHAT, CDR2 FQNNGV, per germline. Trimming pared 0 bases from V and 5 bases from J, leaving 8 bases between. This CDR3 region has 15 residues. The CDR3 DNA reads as TGTGCCAGCAGCTTAGATTCCCAGAATAATTCACCCCTCCACTTT. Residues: CASSLDSQNNSPLHF.

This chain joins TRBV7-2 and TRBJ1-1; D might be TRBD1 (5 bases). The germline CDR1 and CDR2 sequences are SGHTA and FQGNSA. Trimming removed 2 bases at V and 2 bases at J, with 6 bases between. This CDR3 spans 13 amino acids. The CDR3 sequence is CASSLRGNTEAFF. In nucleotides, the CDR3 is TGTGCCAGCAGCTTAAGGGGTAACACTGAAGCTTTCTTT.

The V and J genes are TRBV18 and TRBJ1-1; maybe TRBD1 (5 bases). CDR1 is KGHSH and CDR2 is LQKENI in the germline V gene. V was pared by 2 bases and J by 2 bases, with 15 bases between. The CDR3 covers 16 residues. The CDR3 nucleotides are TGTGCCAGCTCACCAAGCAGGGCCGGATCAAACACTGAAGCTTTCTTT. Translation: CASSPSRAGSNTEAFF.

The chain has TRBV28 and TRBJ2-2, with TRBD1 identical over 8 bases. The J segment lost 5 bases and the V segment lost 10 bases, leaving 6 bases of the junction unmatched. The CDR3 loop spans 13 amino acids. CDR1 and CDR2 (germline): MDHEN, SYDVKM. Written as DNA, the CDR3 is TGTGCCATCCAGGGGGCGGGGACCGGGGAGCTGTTTTTT. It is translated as CAIQGAGTGELFF.

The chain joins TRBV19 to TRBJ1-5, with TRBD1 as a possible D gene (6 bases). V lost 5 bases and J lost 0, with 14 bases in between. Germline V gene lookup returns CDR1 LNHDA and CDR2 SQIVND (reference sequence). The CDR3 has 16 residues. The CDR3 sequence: CASSPITGYSNQPQHF. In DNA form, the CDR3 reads TGTGCCAGTAGTCCAATAACAGGGTATAGCAATCAGCCCCAGCATTTT.

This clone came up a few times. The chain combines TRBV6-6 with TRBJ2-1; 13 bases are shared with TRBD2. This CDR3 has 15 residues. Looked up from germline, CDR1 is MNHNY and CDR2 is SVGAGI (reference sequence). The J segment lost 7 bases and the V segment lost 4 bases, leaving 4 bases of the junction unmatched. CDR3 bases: TGTGCCAGCAGTTCCGGACTAGCGGGGGAAAATGAGCAGTTCTTC. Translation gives CASSSGLAGENEQFF.